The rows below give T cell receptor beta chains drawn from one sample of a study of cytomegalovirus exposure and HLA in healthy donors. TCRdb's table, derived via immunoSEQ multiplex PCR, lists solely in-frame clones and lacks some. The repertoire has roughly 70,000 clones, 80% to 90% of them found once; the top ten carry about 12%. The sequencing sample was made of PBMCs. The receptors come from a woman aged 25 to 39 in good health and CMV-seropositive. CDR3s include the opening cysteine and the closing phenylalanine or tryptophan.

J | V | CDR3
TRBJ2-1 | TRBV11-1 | CASSFQRGAYNEQFF
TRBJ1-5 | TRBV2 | CASSGHGARSQPQHF
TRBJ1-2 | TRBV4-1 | CASSQDSTGHVDGYTF
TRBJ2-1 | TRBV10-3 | CAISEGRENNEQFF
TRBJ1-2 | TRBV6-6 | CASSYSGNYGYTF
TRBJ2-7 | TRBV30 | CALRQGTYEQYF
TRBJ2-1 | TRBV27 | CASSLGTPSYNEQFF
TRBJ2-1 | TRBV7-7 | CASSAGTSSYNEQFF
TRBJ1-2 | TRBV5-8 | CASSFGTGNGYTF
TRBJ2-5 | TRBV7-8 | CASSLLGSGRAETQYF
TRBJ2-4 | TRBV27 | CASSSWTSGAAKNIQYF
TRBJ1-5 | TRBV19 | CASSIVAGGNQPQHF
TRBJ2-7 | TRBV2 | CASSEGPGGTYEQYF
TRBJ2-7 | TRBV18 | CASSRQGKPYEQYF
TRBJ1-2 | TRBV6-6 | CASSYSGTTYGYTF
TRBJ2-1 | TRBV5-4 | CASSLGLAGVYNEQFF